The 8 T cell receptor beta chains in this list originate from one sample, sequenced in a study of glioma-infiltrating T cells. Using RNA template, CDR3s of TCR alpha and beta were amplified with iRepertoire arm-PCR. TCRdb independently ran MiXCR on the multiplex PCR reads; one entry per CDR3 protein. The sample lists approximately 190,000 distinct CDR3 sequences; 25% to 35% were seen once. The sequenced material came from glioma tissue, nonneoplastic brain tissue, or PBMCs (not recorded which). Receptor source: a human donor with low-grade glioma or glioblastoma, undergoing nonglioma brain surgery, or in good health (not recorded which).

Notes on this clonotype: At one end the junction does not follow the germline gene, possibly because of a read error. The chain links TRBV20-1 to TRBJ1-6; D call uncertain. Germline CDR1 is DFQATT and CDR2 is SNEGSKA (reference sequence). This CDR3 is built from 16 residues. The CDR3 spells CSARDGRGKVNSPLRF. The CDR3 nucleotides are TGCAGTGCTAGAGACGGACGCGGGAAAGTCAATTCACCCCTCCGCTTT.

This clonotype turned up a few times. The chain joins TRBV12-3 or TRBV12-4 to TRBJ2-7, with 9 bases identical to TRBD2. V lost 3 bases, J lost 2 bases, and 5 bases stayed unmatched. The CDR3 runs to 15 residues. The CDR3 nucleotides read TGTGCCAGCAGTTTTGGGGCTAGCGGGACCTACGAGCAGTACTTC. Encoded protein: CASSFGASGTYEQYF.

This clonotype has more than one count but fewer than ten. The chain combines TRBV7-9 with TRBJ2-1, with 7 positions matching TRBD2. The J segment lost 0 bases and the V segment lost 5 bases, leaving 16 bases of the junction unmatched. This CDR3 spans 19 amino acids. Germline V CDR1 and CDR2: SEHNR, FQNEAQ (reference sequence). CDR3 amino acids: CASSPRSGSSGFSYNEQFF. DNA of the CDR3: TGTGCCAGCAGCCCCAGAAGCGGCTCTAGCGGCTTCTCCTACAATGAGCAGTTCTTC.

As regards this clonotype: This may be a read error: a much more frequent sequence differs by one nucleotide. The CDR3 carries no conserved terminal phenylalanine or tryptophan, so it likely arises from a read error. The V and J genes are TRBV18 and TRBJ2-7; 11 bases match TRBD1. Germline trimming cut 4 bases from V and 3 bases from J; bases unmatched to any gene: 5. The germline gives CDR1 KGHSH, CDR2 LQKENI. The CDR3 has 15 residues. CDR3 DNA sequence: TGTGCCAGCTCACAAACCGGGACAGGGGGCTACGAGCAGTACCTC. Translation gives CASSQTGTGGYEQYL.

This clonotype has ten or more counts. V is TRBV2 and J is TRBJ2-2; unclear D gene. The V end lost 7 bases, the J end lost 6 bases, and 6 bases lay between the germline ends. Germline V gives CDR1 SNHLY, CDR2 FYNNEI. CDR3 size: 11 residues. CDR3 DNA sequence: TGTGCCAGCAAGGAAGCCGGGGAGCTGTTTTTT. Protein sequence: CASKEAGELFF. Supplemented by reference TRBV2 and TRBJ2-2, the full variable domain reads EPEVTQTPSHQVTQMGQEVILRCVPISNHLYFYWYRQILGQKVEFLVSFYNNEISEKSEIFDDQFSVERPDGSNFTLKIRSTKLEDSAMYFCASKEAGELFFGEGSRLTVL.

This clonotype was recorded at least ten times. CDR3 sequence: CAGRGQSYEQYF. In nucleotides, the CDR3 is TGTGCCGGTCGCGGACAGTCCTACGAGCAGTACTTC. This rearrangement joins TRBV2 to TRBJ2-7; TRBD1 might be the D (6 bases). The CDR3 covers 12 residues. The V end lost 11 bases, the J end lost 1 base, and 12 bases lay between the germline ends. Germline CDR1 reads SNHLY; CDR2 reads FYNNEI.

This clonotype was recorded at least ten times. This chain connects TRBV2 to TRBJ1-4; 8 bases match TRBD1. Germline lookup yields CDR1 SNHLY and CDR2 FYNNEI. J was trimmed by 8 bases and V by 6 bases; bases with no gene match: 11. This CDR3 comprises 15 residues. The CDR3: CASSSLRGTGEKLFF. CDR3 DNA sequence: TGTGCCAGCAGCTCGCTCCGAGGGACAGGAGAAAAACTGTTTTTT.

The table lists this clonotype with many counts. The chain carries TRBV4-1 and TRBJ2-7; 8 bases are shared with TRBD1. V lost 4 bases to trimming and J lost 6 bases; unmatched junction nucleotides: 8. The CDR3 has 14 residues. CDR1 is MGHRA and CDR2 is YSYEKL in the germline V gene. The CDR3 reads CASSLSTGAVEQYF. CDR3 nucleotide sequence: TGCGCCAGCAGCCTGTCGACAGGGGCGGTCGAGCAGTACTTC.